The sequence of this T cell receptor (beta chain) was determined in a study of blood T cell repertoires in COVID-19. About the research overall: The analysed material was cDNA or gDNA that came from T cells, B-cell-depleted T cells, or PBMCs.

The table came from immunoSEQ multiplex PCR; TCRdb's copy has only in-frame clones and leaves some out. The data hold approximately 220,000 clones, with 85% observed a single time. Germline loops: CDR1 SGHNT, CDR2 YYREEE (reference sequence). This CDR3 has 15 residues. Losses at the gene ends were 0 bases for V and 2 bases for J; bases not matched to a gene: 3. The chain joins TRBV5-4 to TRBJ1-2; 8 bases are shared with TRBD1. Sample: PBMCs or T cells enriched from blood (not recorded which). The sequence was obtained from a man aged 35 to 55 who had recovered from COVID-19. CDR3 in DNA: TGTGCCAGCAGCTTGGCGGACAGGGAAAACTATGGCTACACCTTC. Protein sequence: CASSLADRENYGYTF.